The source of this TCR beta chain is a study of blood T cells in healthy people across ages. This clonotype appeared a few times. Its matching antigen is unknown. Study-wide points: Older individuals had lower TCR beta diversity per million T cells (the decline was roughly linear). Unsorted PBMCs prevented conclusive naive versus antigen-experienced comparison.

The individuals who served as donors were healthy Caucasians living in Russia, aged roughly 6 to 95. Isolation recovered at least 6 million PBMCs from every sample. The CDR3 spans 14 residues. V lost 0 bases, J lost 1 base, and 8 bases lay in between. The V gene's germline CDR1 is SGDLS and CDR2 YYNGEE. The use of a sample-barcoded 5' primer and a J-beta primer mix characterized a second PCR of roughly 6 to 11 cycles. Using its own MiXCR run on the 5' RACE reads, TCRdb lists one record per CDR3 protein. The table lists 1,300,000 or so distinct CDR3 sequences, around 59% of them singletons, with roughly 7% in the top ten.

The source is a man in his late teens or twenties in good health. The sample was blood. This chain uses TRBV9 with TRBJ2-7; D unclear. As DNA, the CDR3 is TGTGCCAGCAGCGTAGGTCCAGAGTCCTACGAGCAGTACTTC. It translates to CASSVGPESYEQYF.